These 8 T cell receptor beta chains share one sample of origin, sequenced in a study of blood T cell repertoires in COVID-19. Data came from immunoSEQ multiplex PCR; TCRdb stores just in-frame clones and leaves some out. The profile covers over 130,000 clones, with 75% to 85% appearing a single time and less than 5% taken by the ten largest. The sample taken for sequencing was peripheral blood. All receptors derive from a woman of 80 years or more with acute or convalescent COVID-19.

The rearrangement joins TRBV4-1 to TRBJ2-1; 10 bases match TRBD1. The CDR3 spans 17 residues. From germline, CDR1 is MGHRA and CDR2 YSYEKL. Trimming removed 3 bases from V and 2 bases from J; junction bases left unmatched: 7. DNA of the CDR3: TGCGCCAGCAGCCACCCTGCGGACAGGGGGACCTACAATGAGCAGTTCTTC. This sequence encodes CASSHPADRGTYNEQFF.

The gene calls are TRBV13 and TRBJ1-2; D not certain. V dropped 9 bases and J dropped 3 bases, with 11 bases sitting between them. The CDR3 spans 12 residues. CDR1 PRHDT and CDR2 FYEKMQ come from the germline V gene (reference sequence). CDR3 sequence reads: CASKRADYGYTF. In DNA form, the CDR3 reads TGTGCCAGTAAGCGGGCAGACTATGGCTACACCTTC. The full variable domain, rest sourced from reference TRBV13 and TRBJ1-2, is AAGVIQSPRHLIKEKRETATLKCYPIPRHDTVYWYQQGPGQDPQFLISFYEKMQSDKGSIPDRFSAQQFSDYHSELNMSSLELGDSALYFCASKRADYGYTFGSGTRLTVV.

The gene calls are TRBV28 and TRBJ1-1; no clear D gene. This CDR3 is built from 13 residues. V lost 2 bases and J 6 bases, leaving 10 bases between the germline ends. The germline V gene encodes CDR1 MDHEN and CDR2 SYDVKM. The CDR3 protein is CASSLVEMAEAFF. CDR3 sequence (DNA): TGTGCCAGCAGTTTAGTCGAGATGGCTGAAGCTTTCTTT.

The CDR3 reads CASSGRTGDTGELFF. The CDR3 DNA follows: TGCGCCAGCAGCGGAAGGACAGGGGACACCGGGGAGCTGTTTTTT. The chain employs TRBV5-1 and TRBJ2-2, with TRBD1 identical over 9 bases. This CDR3 contains 15 residues. Germline V gives CDR1 SGHRS, CDR2 YFSETQ. Germline trimming cut 4 bases from V and 3 bases from J; bases unmatched to any gene: 4.

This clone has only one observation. The DNA of the CDR3 is TGTGCCACCAGTGATTCAGGGCCCGCGAACACTGAAGCTTTCTTT. Its translation: CATSDSGPANTEAFF. The chain is built from TRBV24-1 and TRBJ1-1; D perhaps matches TRBD1 (5 bases). Trimming removed 2 bases from V and 1 base from J, with 10 bases in between. Germline CDR1 reads KGHDR; CDR2 reads SFDVKD. This CDR3 is built from 15 residues.

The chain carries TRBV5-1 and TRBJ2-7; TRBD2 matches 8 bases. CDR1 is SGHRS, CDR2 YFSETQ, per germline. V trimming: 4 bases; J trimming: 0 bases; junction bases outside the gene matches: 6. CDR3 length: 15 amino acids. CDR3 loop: CASSQTSGPSYEQYF. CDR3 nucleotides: TGCGCCAGCAGCCAAACTAGCGGCCCCTCCTACGAGCAGTACTTC.

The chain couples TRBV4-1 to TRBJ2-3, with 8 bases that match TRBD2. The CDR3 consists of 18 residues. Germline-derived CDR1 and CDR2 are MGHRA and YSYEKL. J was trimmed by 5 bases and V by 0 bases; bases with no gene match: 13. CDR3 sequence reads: CASSQDWPPGGLGDTQYF. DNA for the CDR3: TGCGCCAGCAGCCAAGATTGGCCCCCGGGGGGGCTGGGAGATACGCAGTATTTT.

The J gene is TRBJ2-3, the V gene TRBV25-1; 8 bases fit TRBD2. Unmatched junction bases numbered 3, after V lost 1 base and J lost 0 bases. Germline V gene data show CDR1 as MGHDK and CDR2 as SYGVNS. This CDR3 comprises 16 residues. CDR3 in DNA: TGTGCCAGCAGTGAATTTTTAGCGGGGAGCACAGATACGCAGTATTTT. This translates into CASSEFLAGSTDTQYF.